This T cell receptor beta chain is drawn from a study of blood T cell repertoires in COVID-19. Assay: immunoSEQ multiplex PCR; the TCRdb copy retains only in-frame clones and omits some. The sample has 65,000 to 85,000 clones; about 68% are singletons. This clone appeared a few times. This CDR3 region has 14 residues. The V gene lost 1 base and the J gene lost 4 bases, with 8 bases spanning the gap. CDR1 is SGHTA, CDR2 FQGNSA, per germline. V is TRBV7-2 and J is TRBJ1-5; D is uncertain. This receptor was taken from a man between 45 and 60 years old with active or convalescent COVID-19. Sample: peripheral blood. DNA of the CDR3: TGTGCCAGCAGCTTAGTTGAGGGAAATCAGCCCCAGCATTTT. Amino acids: CASSLVEGNQPQHF.